Below, 21 T cell receptor beta chains from the same sample are listed, as sequenced in a study of cytomegalovirus exposure and HLA in healthy donors. PCR used 60 Vbeta primers and 13 Jbeta primers. Only in-frame clones appear in the TCRdb table, and some are missing; sequencing was by immunoSEQ multiplex PCR. The table records about 130,000 clones, nearly 80% of them present only once. The material sequenced was PBMCs. These TCRs come from a man aged 30-40 years in good health and CMV-seronegative.

The V and J genes are TRBV6-6 and TRBJ1-1; D unresolved. Germline V gene lookup returns CDR1 MNHNY and CDR2 SVGAGI (reference sequence). The CDR3 has 12 amino acids. The germline V and J ends were trimmed by 2 bases and 8 bases, with 9 bases remaining between them. CDR3 sequence (DNA): TGTGCCAGCAGTTACCGTGGACTCGAAGCTTTCTTT. Amino acid sequence: CASSYRGLEAFF.

The chain is built from TRBV7-2 and TRBJ2-5; tentative D call: TRBD1 (5 bases). The CDR3 runs 15 residues. V lost 5 bases and J 0 bases, leaving 13 bases between the germline ends. The germline gives CDR1 SGHTA, CDR2 FQGNSA. Written as DNA, the CDR3 is TGTGCCAGCAGCGCAGATGACAGCTACCAAGAGACCCAGTACTTC. This translates into CASSADDSYQETQYF.

The rearrangement joins TRBV6-6 to TRBJ1-3; perhaps TRBD1 as D (6 bases). Trimming cost V 5 bases and J 0 bases, with 8 bases left between them. Germline V lookup: CDR1 MNHNY, CDR2 SVGAGI (reference sequence). This CDR3 region has 14 residues. CDR3 sequence reads: CASSGTTSGNTIYF. The DNA for the CDR3 is TGTGCCAGCAGTGGGACAACCTCTGGAAACACCATATATTTT.

The CDR3 DNA follows: TGTGCCAGCAGGCCCCGCTTAGGTCTAGCGGGAGCAATCGGGGAGCTGTTTTTT. This sequence encodes CASRPRLGLAGAIGELFF. V usage is TRBV7-6 and J usage is TRBJ2-2; the match to TRBD2 covers 10 bases. This CDR3 comprises 18 residues. V lost 6 bases to trimming and J lost 7 bases; unmatched junction nucleotides: 17. CDR1 and CDR2 (germline): SGHVS, FNYEAQ.

This chain uses TRBV19 with TRBJ1-2, with no clear D. The CDR3 contains 14 residues. With 8 bases removed from V and 4 bases from J, the gap between germline ends came to 17 bases. The germline V gene encodes CDR1 LNHDA and CDR2 SQIVND (reference sequence). The CDR3 loop reads CASRTGVGGYGYTF. CDR3 nucleotide sequence: TGTGCCAGTCGGACCGGGGTAGGTGGCTATGGCTACACCTTC.

The gene calls are TRBV19 and TRBJ1-2; D is possibly TRBD1 (5 bases). Germline assignment: CDR1 LNHDA and CDR2 SQIVND (reference sequence). Trimming shortened V by 3 bases and J by 6 bases, and 11 bases separated the two germline ends. The CDR3 has 13 residues. The CDR3 reads CASSMGTSDGYTF. DNA of the CDR3: TGTGCCAGTAGTATGGGGACTTCCGATGGCTACACCTTC.

This chain uses TRBV6-5 with TRBJ2-1; TRBD1 matches 7 bases. The CDR3 totals 14 residues. Germline trimming cut 7 bases from V and 0 bases from J; bases unmatched to any gene: 3. The germline V gene encodes CDR1 MNHEY and CDR2 SVGAGI. CDR3 nucleotide sequence: TGTGCCAGCAACAGACAGGGCTCCTACAATGAGCAGTTCTTC. It codes for CASNRQGSYNEQFF.

About this clone itself: A read error may produce the germline difference seen at one junction end. V usage is TRBV7-2 and J usage is TRBJ2-3; TRBD2 agrees at 13 bases. Germline lookup yields CDR1 SGHTA and CDR2 FQGNSA. CDR3 length equals 18 residues. DNA of the CDR3: TGTGCCAGCAGCTTAGTCCCGGGACTAGCGGGGAGCACAGATACGCGGTATTTT. Protein sequence: CASSLVPGLAGSTDTRYF. The whole variable domain, filled in from reference TRBV7-2 and TRBJ2-3, reads GAGVSQSPSNKVTEKGKDVELRCDPISGHTALYWYRQSLGQGLEFLIYFQGNSAPDKSGLPSDRFSAERTGGSVSTLTIQRTQQEDSAVYLCASSLVPGLAGSTDTRYFGPGTRLTVL.

This chain uses TRBV18 with TRBJ1-2, with 11 bases identical to TRBD1. This CDR3 is built from 16 residues. Germline-derived CDR1 and CDR2 are KGHSH and LQKENI. Trimming removed 0 bases from V and 4 bases from J; junction bases left unmatched: 4. CDR3 in amino acids: CASSPPGTGGGYGYTF. The CDR3 DNA reads as TGTGCCAGCTCACCACCCGGGACAGGGGGAGGCTATGGCTACACCTTC.

This chain joins TRBV14 and TRBJ1-2, with D maybe TRBD1 (5 bases). The CDR3 is 13 residues long. From germline, CDR1 is SGHDN and CDR2 FVKESK. V was shortened by 0 bases and J by 6 bases, with 8 bases between the two germline ends. This chain's CDR3 is CASSQDPRDGYTF. CDR3 sequence (DNA): TGTGCCAGCAGCCAAGATCCCAGGGATGGCTACACCTTC. Full variable domain (remainder filled in from reference TRBV14 and TRBJ1-2): EAGVTQFPSHSVIEKGQTVTLRCDPISGHDNLYWYRRVMGKEIKFLLHFVKESKQDESGMPNNRFLAERTGGTYSTLKVQPAELEDSGVYFCASSQDPRDGYTFGSGTRLTVV.

This clone has only a few counts. The chain employs TRBV6-4 and TRBJ2-1, with 7 bases aligning to TRBD1. The CDR3 is 15 amino acids. The ends lost 4 bases at V and 6 bases at J; junction bases unmatched: 9. Germline V gives CDR1 MRHNA, CDR2 SNTAGT. The CDR3 here is CASSAGETGSNEQFF. The CDR3 coding sequence is TGTGCCAGCAGTGCTGGGGAGACAGGGTCCAATGAGCAGTTCTTC.

The count of this clone is one. This chain connects TRBV30 to TRBJ2-7, with 7 bases that match TRBD1. The CDR3 has 13 amino acids. CDR1 is GTSNPN and CDR2 is SVGIG in the germline V gene (reference sequence). V dropped 4 bases and J dropped 2; count of bases not matched to a gene: 5. CDR3 protein: CAWTRDSPYEQYF. For the CDR3, the DNA is TGTGCCTGGACCAGGGACAGCCCCTACGAGCAGTACTTC.

This clone was found a few times. For the CDR3, the DNA is TGTGCCAGCAGCCCCGTGGGGGGATCGAACACCGGGGAGCTGTTTTTT. Translated: CASSPVGGSNTGELFF. The J gene is TRBJ2-2, the V gene TRBV4-2; a possible D gene is TRBD2 (6 bases). V gave up 4 bases and J gave up 0 bases, with 12 bases separating them. Germline CDR1 reads LGHNA; CDR2 reads YNFKEQ. This CDR3 contains 16 residues.

The rearrangement uses TRBV30 and TRBJ2-5, with a weak D call TRBD1 (6 bases). This CDR3 comprises 14 residues. Looked up from germline, CDR1 is GTSNPN and CDR2 is SVGIG (reference sequence). The V end lost 3 bases, the J end lost 1 base, and 12 bases lay between the germline ends. CDR3 in amino acids: CAWSRQGSQETQYF. CDR3 nucleotide sequence: TGTGCCTGGAGCAGGCAGGGGAGCCAAGAGACCCAGTACTTC.

This clone was recorded only once. V is TRBV19 and J is TRBJ1-5; the match to TRBD1 covers 7 bases. The CDR3 runs 15 residues. Germline CDR1 reads LNHDA; CDR2 reads SQIVND (reference sequence). Trimming at V came to 2 bases and at J to 6 bases, leaving 7 bases not matched to a gene. CDR3 protein: CASSIRPQGIQPQHF. The CDR3 DNA follows: TGTGCCAGTAGTATAAGGCCACAGGGGATTCAGCCCCAGCATTTT.

As for this clone: Different DNA sequences within this sample yield the same CDR3. J is TRBJ2-3 and V is TRBV29-1; the D gene is possibly TRBD1 (6 bases). The CDR3 extends over 12 amino acids. Germline V gene data show CDR1 as SQVTM and CDR2 as ANQGSEA. The V and J ends lost 7 bases and 2 bases respectively, with 10 bases between them. The DNA for the CDR3 is TGCAGCGAAGGACAGTCCACAGATACGCAGTATTTT. As protein: CSEGQSTDTQYF.

The chain recombines TRBV7-9 with TRBJ2-3, with 8 bases aligning to TRBD2. Germline V gene lookup returns CDR1 SEHNR and CDR2 FQNEAQ (reference sequence). The CDR3 is made up of 14 amino acids. V was pared by 5 bases and J by 6 bases, with 7 bases of the junction left unmatched. CDR3 amino acids: CASSPGTSWDTQYF. CDR3 sequence (DNA): TGTGCCAGCAGCCCCGGGACTAGTTGGGATACGCAGTATTTT.

The genes are TRBV18 and TRBJ1-1; 7 bases are a match to TRBD1. Trimming cost V 4 bases and J 4 bases; bases outside gene matches: 12. Germline V CDR1 and CDR2: KGHSH, LQKENI. This CDR3 comprises 16 residues. CDR3 protein: CASSQGQGDGGTEAFF. DNA for the CDR3: TGTGCCAGCTCACAAGGGCAGGGGGACGGAGGCACTGAAGCTTTCTTT.

CDR3: CASSPLPTGELFF. Written as DNA, the CDR3 is TGTGCCAGCAGTCCTCTACCCACCGGGGAGCTGTTTTTT. The chain couples TRBV28 to TRBJ2-2; D not resolved. The CDR3 consists of 13 residues. The V and J ends lost 5 bases and 4 bases respectively, with 8 bases between them. Germline V gene lookup returns CDR1 MDHEN and CDR2 SYDVKM.

The chain couples TRBV28 to TRBJ2-7; TRBD2 matches 7 bases. J was trimmed by 2 bases and V by 2 bases; bases with no gene match: 3. Germline loops: CDR1 MDHEN, CDR2 SYDVKM. The CDR3 contains 14 residues. The CDR3 spells CASSLSLAAYEQYF. In DNA, the CDR3 is TGTGCCAGCAGTTTAAGTCTAGCGGCCTACGAGCAGTACTTC. The full variable domain, with the rest looked up from reference TRBV28 and TRBJ2-7, is DVKVTQSSRYLVKRTGEKVFLECVQDMDHENMFWYRQDPGLGLRLIYFSYDVKMKEKGDIPEGYSVSREKKERFSLILESASTNQTSMYLCASSLSLAAYEQYFGPGTRLTVT.

Comment on this clone: This CDR3 is also generated by other DNA sequences in the sample. The chain is built from TRBV5-6 and TRBJ2-1, with a weak D call TRBD2 (6 bases). Trimming took off 0 bases at V and 0 bases at J, with 10 bases between the two ends. The CDR3 spans 16 residues. CDR1 and CDR2 (germline): SGHDT, YYEEEE. The CDR3 sequence is CASSLVRGSSYNEQFF. The CDR3 nucleotides are TGTGCCAGCAGCTTGGTGCGGGGCAGCTCCTACAATGAGCAGTTCTTC. Looking up the rest from reference TRBV5-6 and TRBJ2-1 gives the full variable domain: DAGVTQSPTHLIKTRGQQVTLRCSPKSGHDTVSWYQQALGQGPQFIFQYYEEEERQRGNFPDRFSGHQFPNYSSELNVNALLLGDSALYLCASSLVRGSSYNEQFFGPGTRLTVL.